The clone carrying this TCR beta chain was recorded at least ten times. The antigen is unknown. Diagnosing involved the use of clinical symptoms, serum thyroxine and TRAb, thyroid ultrasound and orbital computed tomography. Out of roughly 10 ml of fresh peripheral blood came the PBMCs. The V segment lost 4 bases and the J segment 8 bases; nucleotides outside the gene matches: 11. Germline V gene lookup returns CDR1 SGHRS and CDR2 YFSETQ. The CDR3 loop spans 15 amino acids. This specimen comes from a study of T cells in Graves' hyperthyroidism and ophthalmopathy. General study points: Progression to ophthalmopathy was predicted a median of approximately 6.4 months early.

Researchers took RNA transcripts and amplified the TCR beta CDR3 regions from them. A first-round RT-PCR of the TCR CDR3 used the HTBI primer set. TCRdb re-derived calls from the multiplex PCR reads in MiXCR, one entry per CDR3 protein. The table records 410,000 or so distinct CDR3 sequences, roughly 14% of them present only once. Sequencing was carried out using blood. The receptor was derived from a man in his late teens or twenties with Graves' ophthalmopathy. This chain connects TRBV5-1 to TRBJ2-1, with 8 bases aligning to TRBD1. CDR3 protein: CASSPTLTGEHEQFF. The CDR3 DNA reads TGCGCCAGCAGCCCGACCCTGACAGGGGAGCATGAGCAGTTCTTC.